This T cell receptor (beta chain) was captured by sequencing in a study of CD4 T cells in relation to SARS-CoV-2 and coronaviruses. Turning to the study itself: ViraFEST: roughly 9-day antigen culture of PBMCs, then TCR beta CDR3 sequencing. The HLA restriction of the shared crossreactive spike epitopes was mapped.

As regards this clone: Its target is not known.

Libraries were prepared by immunoSEQ multiplex PCR; TCRdb keeps only in-frame clonotypes and omits some of them. The sample has about 29,000 clones, 76% seen once. V lost 11 bases to trimming and J lost 4 bases, with 12 bases between them. The CDR3 length is 13 residues. Germline-derived CDR1 and CDR2 are MDHEN and SYDVKM. Unexposed donor CD4+ T cells date from 2011-2018, before the COVID-19 pandemic. The cells were cultured for 10 days before CD4+ T cells were isolated. The V call is TRBV28, the J call TRBJ2-6; the D gene is possibly TRBD2 (6 bases). The source of this sequence is a human donor in good health. Sequencing was carried out using CD4+ T cells from PBMCs, cultured in vitro. In nucleotides, the CDR3 is TGTGCCCTCGGGAGTCCAGGGGCCAACGTCCTGACTTTC. Protein product: CALGSPGANVLTF.